Below are 18 T cell receptor beta chains sequenced from a single sample in a study of identical twins. TCRdb re-analysed the 5' RACE reads in MiXCR, keeping a single row per CDR3 protein. This sample carries around 300,000 distinct CDR3 sequences, more than 6.5% of them seen once, and the ten largest clones take 2.1%. The sample was also linked to a second study, of yellow fever vaccine responses in identical twins.

The sequenced sample consisted of memory (CD45RO+) T cells sorted from blood. Receptors originate from a woman under 30 in good health.

The chain is built from TRBV5-1 and TRBJ2-6; a weak D match, TRBD1 (6 bases). The CDR3 covers 15 residues. Trimming pared 0 bases from V and 2 bases from J, leaving 6 bases between. Germline assignment: CDR1 SGHRS and CDR2 YFSETQ. The CDR3 DNA reads as TGCGCCAGCAGCTTGGAGGGGGCTGGGGCCAACGTCCTGACTTTC. Encoded protein: CASSLEGAGANVLTF.

This clonotype has at least ten counts. The chain has TRBV5-6 and TRBJ1-5; weak D call: TRBD1 (6 bases). From germline, CDR1 is SGHDT and CDR2 YYEEEE. The CDR3 spans 15 residues. V gave up 2 bases and J gave up 2 bases, with 11 bases separating them. In DNA form, the CDR3 reads TGTGCCAGCAGCTTACAGGGCGTTGGCAATCAGCCCCAGCATTTT. Its protein product is CASSLQGVGNQPQHF.

The chain couples TRBV2 to TRBJ2-3; D is unresolved. The CDR3 length is 12 residues. V lost 4 bases to trimming and J lost 6 bases, with 8 bases between them. Per the germline V gene, CDR1 is SNHLY and CDR2 is FYNNEI. The CDR3 bases are TGTGCCAGCAGTGTGTTCCCCGATACGCAGTATTTT. This translates into CASSVFPDTQYF. The entire variable domain, with the rest obtained from reference TRBV2 and TRBJ2-3, is as follows: EPEVTQTPSHQVTQMGQEVILRCVPISNHLYFYWYRQILGQKVEFLVSFYNNEISEKSEIFDDQFSVERPDGSNFTLKIRSTKLEDSAMYFCASSVFPDTQYFGPGTRLTVL.

The chain has TRBV19 and TRBJ2-7; 8 bases align to TRBD1. This CDR3 region has 13 residues. Germline lookup yields CDR1 LNHDA and CDR2 SQIVND (reference sequence). Trimming cost V 4 bases and J 5 bases; bases outside gene matches: 4. For the CDR3, the DNA is TGTGCCAGTAGTAAAGGACAGGGACACGAGCAGTACGTC. It codes for CASSKGQGHEQYV.

J is TRBJ1-4 and V is TRBV11-2, with a tentative D call TRBD1 (5 bases). Trimming removed 0 bases at V and 7 bases at J, with 12 bases between. CDR3 length equals 15 residues. Per the germline V gene, CDR1 is SGHAT and CDR2 is FQNNGV. Here the CDR3 reads CASSLDGGRGEKLFF. DNA of the CDR3: TGTGCCAGCAGCTTAGATGGGGGGAGAGGTGAAAAACTGTTTTTT.

The J gene is TRBJ2-1, the V gene TRBV6-1; 8 positions agree with TRBD2. There are 16 residues in the CDR3. Germline V gene lookup returns CDR1 MNHNS and CDR2 SASEGT. J lost 2 bases, V lost 6 bases, and 9 bases had no gene match. CDR3 amino acids: CASRSNSGKTYNEQFF. DNA for the CDR3: TGTGCCAGCAGGTCGAATAGCGGGAAAACCTACAATGAGCAGTTCTTC.

In this sample, this clonotype turned up a few times. V gene TRBV12-3 or TRBV12-4 combines with J gene TRBJ2-1, with a possible D match to TRBD1 (6 bases). Trimming cost V 6 bases and J 8 bases, with 20 bases left between them. CDR3 length: 15 amino acids. This CDR3 reads CASRPGHKGLYEQFF. CDR3 coding DNA: TGTGCCAGCAGACCGGGACACAAGGGTCTTTATGAGCAGTTCTTC.

This chain connects TRBV3-1 to TRBJ2-5; 12 nucleotides align to TRBD2. V gave up 3 bases and J gave up 4 bases; unmatched junction bases: 6. CDR1 LGHDT and CDR2 YNNKEL come from the germline V gene (reference sequence). The CDR3 is made up of 16 amino acids. The CDR3 sequence is CASSQVTSGRRETQYF. The CDR3 coding sequence is TGTGCCAGCAGCCAGGTTACTAGCGGGAGGAGAGAGACCCAGTACTTC.

This clonotype was picked up a small number of times. The chain has TRBV10-3 and TRBJ2-7, with 9 bases identical to TRBD2. J gave up 3 bases and V 5 bases, and 11 bases lay outside the gene matches. CDR1 and CDR2 from the germline V gene are ENHRY and SYGVKD. CDR3 length: 16 residues. For the CDR3, the DNA is TGTGCCATCAGTCCGAGAGGGGGGACTAGCCACTACGAGCAGTACTTC. It yields the protein CAISPRGGTSHYEQYF.

The CDR3 is CASKEGTSGTGETQYF. The CDR3 nucleotides read TGTGCCAGCAAGGAGGGGACTAGCGGGACGGGGGAGACCCAGTACTTC. The chain joins TRBV28 to TRBJ2-5; 13 positions agree with TRBD2. Germline trimming cut 7 bases from V and 5 bases from J; bases unmatched to any gene: 10. CDR3 length equals 16 residues. Germline V gene data show CDR1 as MDHEN and CDR2 as SYDVKM. Together with reference TRBV28 and TRBJ2-5, the CDR3 gives the full variable domain: DVKVTQSSRYLVKRTGEKVFLECVQDMDHENMFWYRQDPGLGLRLIYFSYDVKMKEKGDIPEGYSVSREKKERFSLILESASTNQTSMYLCASKEGTSGTGETQYFGPGTRLLVL.

The J gene is TRBJ1-4, the V gene TRBV5-6, with TRBD1 identical over 8 bases. V gave up 8 bases and J gave up 7 bases; unmatched junction bases: 7. Germline values: CDR1 SGHDT, CDR2 YYEEEE. This CDR3 region has 13 residues. The CDR3 sequence is CARRTGKREKLFF. In DNA, the CDR3 is TGTGCCAGACGGACAGGGAAGCGTGAAAAACTGTTTTTT.

At least ten counts were recorded for this clonotype. This chain connects TRBV5-1 to TRBJ2-2; no firm D call. The germline V gene has CDR1 SGHRS and CDR2 YFSETQ. Between the trimmed V and J ends, which lost 4 bases and 4 bases, there was a span of 14 bases. The CDR3 has 15 amino acids. The CDR3 bases are TGCGCCAGCAGCGGGCGGTCGTTGGGCACCGGGGAGCTGTTTTTT. Residues: CASSGRSLGTGELFF.

Many counts were recorded for this clonotype. J is TRBJ2-2 and V is TRBV5-1; unclear D gene. The V end lost 3 bases, the J end lost 1 base, and 7 bases lay between the germline ends. Germline lookup yields CDR1 SGHRS and CDR2 YFSETQ. The length of the CDR3 is 14 residues. Here the CDR3 DNA reads TGCGCCAGCAGCTGGACGCGGAACACCGGGGAGCTGTTTTTT. Translating gives CASSWTRNTGELFF.

This clonotype was recorded many times. V and J are TRBV21-1 and TRBJ1-5; the DNA was not compared with TRBD1, the D call given in the table. TRBV21-1 is recorded as a pseudogene. The CDR3 is made up of 18 amino acids. CDR3: CASSKEGTGGDSNQPQHF. The CDR3 DNA reads as TGTGCCAGCAGCAAAGAAGGGACAGGGGGTGATAGCAATCAGCCCCAGCATTTT.

This clonotype appeared a few times. This chain joins TRBV4-1 and TRBJ1-6; D may be TRBD1 (5 bases). This CDR3 contains 16 residues. The germline V gene encodes CDR1 MGHRA and CDR2 YSYEKL. The V gene lost 1 base and the J gene lost 6 bases, with 13 bases spanning the gap. CDR3 nucleotides: TGCGCCAGCAGCCAAGCGGCGCAGGGAGGTAATTCACCCCTCCACTTT. It codes for CASSQAAQGGNSPLHF.

The V gene is TRBV6-1, the J gene TRBJ2-5, with 8 bases that match TRBD2. Per the germline V gene, CDR1 is MNHNS and CDR2 is SASEGT. The CDR3 has 14 residues. J gave up 5 bases and V 6 bases, and 8 bases lay outside the gene matches. CDR3 in amino acids: CASRGSGGSETQYF. The DNA for the CDR3 is TGTGCCAGCAGGGGAAGCGGGGGTAGTGAGACCCAGTACTTC.

The chain combines TRBV11-2 with TRBJ2-5; no definite D call. The germline gives CDR1 SGHAT, CDR2 FQNNGV. The CDR3 runs to 13 residues. Trimming removed 5 bases from V and 1 base from J, with 8 bases in between. The CDR3 is CASSRFGQETQYF. The CDR3, as DNA: TGTGCCAGCAGCCGTTTCGGCCAAGAGACCCAGTACTTC.

This rearrangement joins TRBV9 to TRBJ2-7, with 14 positions matching TRBD2. J lost 4 bases, V lost 3 bases, and 3 bases had no gene match. Germline CDR1 reads SGDLS; CDR2 reads YYNGEE. The CDR3 loop spans 15 amino acids. The CDR3 sequence: CASSAGTSGGYEQYF. The CDR3 region has the DNA TGTGCCAGCAGCGCCGGGACTAGCGGGGGTTACGAGCAGTACTTC.